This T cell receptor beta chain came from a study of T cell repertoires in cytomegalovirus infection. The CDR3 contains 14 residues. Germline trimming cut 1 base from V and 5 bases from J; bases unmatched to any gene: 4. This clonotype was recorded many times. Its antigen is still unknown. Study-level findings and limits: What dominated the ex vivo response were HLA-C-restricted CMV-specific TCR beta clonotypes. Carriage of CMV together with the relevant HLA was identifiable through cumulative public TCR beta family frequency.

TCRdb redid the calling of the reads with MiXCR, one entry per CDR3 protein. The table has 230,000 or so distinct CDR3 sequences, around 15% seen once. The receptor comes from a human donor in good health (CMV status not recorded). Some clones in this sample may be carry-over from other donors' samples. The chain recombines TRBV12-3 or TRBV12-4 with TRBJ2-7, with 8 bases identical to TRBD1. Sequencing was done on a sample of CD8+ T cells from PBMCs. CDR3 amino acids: CASSLGTGYDEQYF. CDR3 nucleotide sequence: TGTGCCAGCAGTTTAGGGACAGGGTACGACGAGCAGTACTTC.